This T cell receptor (beta chain) was captured by sequencing in a study of blood T cells in healthy people across ages. Per sample, extraction of total RNA gave at least 5.5 micrograms in every case. Together with a sample-barcoded 5' primer, a J-beta primer mix was included in a second PCR lasting 7 to 11 cycles. Every cDNA molecule bore a tag from a template-switch adaptor containing 12 random nucleotides. TCRdb ran MiXCR on the 5' RACE reads and lists one entry per CDR3 protein. Among around 690,000 distinct CDR3 sequences, approximately 59% were seen once, and the ten largest hold approximately 40%. Study-wide results and caveats: A strong correlation was found between TCR beta diversity and the percentage of naive T cells.

In the case of this clonotype: Its antigen is undetermined.

The CDR3 spans 14 residues. Trimming stripped 6 bases from V and 4 bases from J, with 15 bases between. Germline V gene sequence: CDR1 MNHNY, CDR2 SVGAGI (reference sequence). Sequenced: blood. This receptor was taken from a man in his fifties or sixties in good health. The V gene is TRBV6-6, the J gene TRBJ2-5; TRBD2 is a possible D gene (6 bases). The CDR3 DNA reads TGTGCCAGCAGCCCCCGCCAGGGAGGAGAGACCCAGTACTTC. Encoded protein: CASSPRQGGETQYF.